Listed below are T cell receptor beta chains from one sample, sequenced in a study of blood T cell repertoires in COVID-19. TCRdb keeps only in-frame clones here, not all; method: immunoSEQ multiplex PCR. This sample has about 180,000 clones, with around 86% found just once. The specimen sequenced was peripheral blood. The receptors shown here come from a woman younger than 45 with active or convalescent COVID-19. Both conserved end residues are part of each CDR3. The order of the fields is clone size, V gene, D gene, J gene, CDR3 DNA, CDR3 protein. A D gene is named only where the DNA matches it firmly. The listing skips clone size in some rows; elsewhere it reads once, few, many or a size class.

abundance: once; v_gene: TRBV7-2; d_gene: TRBD1; j_gene: TRBJ1-3; CDR3nt: TGTGCCAGCAGCTTATATAGGACAGGGTATAATAGAAACACCATATATTTT; CDR3aa: CASSLYRTGYNRNTIYF
abundance: .; v_gene: TRBV6-2/TRBV6-3; d_gene: TRBD1; j_gene: TRBJ1-5; CDR3nt: TGTGCCAGCAGCCCGGGACAGGGGGCTTGGCAGCCCCAGCATTTT; CDR3aa: CASSPGQGAWQPQHF
abundance: .; v_gene: TRBV14; d_gene: .; j_gene: TRBJ1-6; CDR3nt: TGTGCCAGCAGCCGCTTAGTAGGAGTCACACCCCTCCACTTT; CDR3aa: CASSRLVGVTPLHF
abundance: .; v_gene: TRBV10-1; d_gene: .; j_gene: TRBJ2-3; CDR3nt: TGCGCCAGCAGTGAACGGGGGTACAGCACAGATACGCAGTATTTT; CDR3aa: CASSERGYSTDTQYF
abundance: .; v_gene: TRBV11-2; d_gene: .; j_gene: TRBJ1-2; CDR3nt: TGTGCCAGCAACCAAATTAGGGGGAGGGGACATGGCTACACCTTC; CDR3aa: CASNQIRGRGHGYTF
abundance: once; v_gene: TRBV2; d_gene: TRBD1; j_gene: TRBJ1-2; CDR3nt: TGTGCCAGCAGGGGGGACAGTGGTTCCTATGGCTACACCTTC; CDR3aa: CASRGDSGSYGYTF
abundance: .; v_gene: TRBV11-2; d_gene: .; j_gene: TRBJ2-7; CDR3nt: TGTGCCAGCAGCTTCCCAGGCTCCTACGAGCAGTACTTC; CDR3aa: CASSFPGSYEQYF
abundance: .; v_gene: TRBV4-2; d_gene: TRBD2; j_gene: TRBJ2-5; CDR3nt: TGTGCCAGCAGCCAAGATCAGCAATCTAGCGGGAGACTTGAGACCCAGTACTTC; CDR3aa: CASSQDQQSSGRLETQYF
abundance: .; v_gene: TRBV5-4; d_gene: .; j_gene: TRBJ1-2; CDR3nt: TGTGCCAGCAGCTTGGAAAGGGGGGGAGATGGCTACACCTTC; CDR3aa: CASSLERGGDGYTF
abundance: .; v_gene: TRBV5-1; d_gene: .; j_gene: TRBJ2-7; CDR3nt: TGCGCCAGCAGCTTGGGAGTCACGGTCAACGAGCAGTACTTC; CDR3aa: CASSLGVTVNEQYF
abundance: .; v_gene: TRBV11-2; d_gene: TRBD2; j_gene: TRBJ2-5; CDR3nt: TGTGCCAGCAGCTTAACAGCCGGGACTAGCAGCATTAGTAGGGAGACCCAGTACTTC; CDR3aa: CASSLTAGTSSISRETQYF